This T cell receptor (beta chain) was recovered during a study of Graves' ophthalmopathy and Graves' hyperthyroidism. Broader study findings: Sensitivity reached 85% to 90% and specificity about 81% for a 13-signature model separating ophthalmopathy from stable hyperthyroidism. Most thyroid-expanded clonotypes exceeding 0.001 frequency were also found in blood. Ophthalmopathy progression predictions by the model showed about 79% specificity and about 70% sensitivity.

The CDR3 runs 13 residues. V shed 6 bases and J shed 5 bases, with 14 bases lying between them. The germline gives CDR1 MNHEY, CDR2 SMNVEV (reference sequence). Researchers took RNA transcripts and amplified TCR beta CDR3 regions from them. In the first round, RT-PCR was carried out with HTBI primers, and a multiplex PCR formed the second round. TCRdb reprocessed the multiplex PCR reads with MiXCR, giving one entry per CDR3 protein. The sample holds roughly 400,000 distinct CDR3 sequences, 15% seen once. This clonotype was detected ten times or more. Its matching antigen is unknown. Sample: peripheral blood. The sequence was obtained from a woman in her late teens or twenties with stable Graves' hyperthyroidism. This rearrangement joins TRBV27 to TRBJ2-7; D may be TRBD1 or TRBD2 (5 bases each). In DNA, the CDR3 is TGTGCCAGCAGGACCGTGGGGGACGACGAGCAGTACTTC. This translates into CASRTVGDDEQYF.